This is a list of T cell receptor beta chains from one sample in a study of T cells expressing NK-cell markers. TCRdb reanalyzed the 5' RACE reads, giving one entry per CDR3 protein sequence and no DNA. In all, the sample yields 250,000 to 300,000 distinct CDR3 sequences. The sequenced material came from blood T cells: a sorted CD56 or NKG2C T cell subset, CD4+ or CD8+ T cells, or bulk PBMC T cells (not recorded which). These receptors all come from a man in his late teens or twenties in good health. The CDR3 runs from the conserved cysteine through the conserved F or W.

v_gene: TRBV11-2; j_gene: TRBJ2-2; CDR3aa: CASSLRRDRTTGELFF
v_gene: TRBV10-3; j_gene: TRBJ2-3; CDR3aa: CAISRAGGGTDTQYF
v_gene: TRBV30; j_gene: TRBJ2-1; CDR3aa: CAWTSGRSYNEQFF
v_gene: TRBV6-5; j_gene: TRBJ1-1; CDR3aa: CASSYAQGNTEAFF
v_gene: TRBV12-3/TRBV12-4; j_gene: TRBJ2-1; CDR3aa: CASSFTRGPKRNEQFF
v_gene: TRBV20-1; j_gene: TRBJ2-5; CDR3aa: CSASHSGILLETQYF
v_gene: TRBV23-1; j_gene: TRBJ2-1; CDR3aa: CASKCGAPGNEQFF
v_gene: TRBV30; j_gene: TRBJ2-1; CDR3aa: CAWSDTDLFSSSQFF
v_gene: TRBV6-1; j_gene: TRBJ2-1; CDR3aa: CASRRLAAMVQFF
v_gene: TRBV12-3/TRBV12-4; j_gene: TRBJ2-1; CDR3aa: CASSYTGGWGEQFF
v_gene: TRBV4-2; j_gene: TRBJ2-2; CDR3aa: CASSQGVSANTGELFF
v_gene: TRBV12-3/TRBV12-4; j_gene: TRBJ2-3; CDR3aa: CASSKKTSGTDTQYF
v_gene: TRBV4-2; j_gene: TRBJ2-7; CDR3aa: CASSQGTREPYEQYF
v_gene: TRBV20-1; j_gene: TRBJ2-7; CDR3aa: CSALAGAYEQYF
v_gene: TRBV5-1; j_gene: TRBJ2-7; CDR3aa: CASSEDRGGEQYF
v_gene: TRBV20-1; j_gene: TRBJ2-3; CDR3aa: CSALDRGQSTDTQYF
v_gene: TRBV20-1; j_gene: TRBJ2-7; CDR3aa: CSARDLSPAQYF
v_gene: TRBV5-1; j_gene: TRBJ2-5; CDR3aa: CASTPARGAGLKTQYF
v_gene: TRBV4-3; j_gene: TRBJ2-3; CDR3aa: CASSRLSLALSTDTQYF
v_gene: TRBV12-3/TRBV12-4; j_gene: TRBJ2-2; CDR3aa: CASSFEGGELFF
v_gene: TRBV5-1; j_gene: TRBJ2-5; CDR3aa: CASSTTVYQETQYF
v_gene: TRBV24-1; j_gene: TRBJ2-1; CDR3aa: CATSETGTGVHEQFF
v_gene: TRBV5-1; j_gene: TRBJ1-5; CDR3aa: CASSFYSRSRYYQPQHF
v_gene: TRBV20-1; j_gene: TRBJ2-5; CDR3aa: CSARVGTSGSQETQYF
v_gene: TRBV9; j_gene: TRBJ1-5; CDR3aa: CASSVVGDHRQPQHF
v_gene: TRBV7-8; j_gene: TRBJ2-3; CDR3aa: CASNVAERITDTQYF
v_gene: TRBV19; j_gene: TRBJ2-1; CDR3aa: CASSPRGLAANYNEQFF
v_gene: TRBV15; j_gene: TRBJ1-1; CDR3aa: CATSVAGENTEAFF
v_gene: TRBV5-1; j_gene: TRBJ1-2; CDR3aa: CASRRTGDLYGYTF
v_gene: TRBV6-5; j_gene: TRBJ2-3; CDR3aa: CASSYRLAETDTQYF
v_gene: TRBV7-2; j_gene: TRBJ2-3; CDR3aa: CASSLLGQGGYF
v_gene: TRBV9; j_gene: TRBJ2-3; CDR3aa: CASSALTSTDTQYF
v_gene: TRBV19; j_gene: TRBJ2-1; CDR3aa: CATLKGSEQFF
v_gene: TRBV7-3; j_gene: TRBJ2-7; CDR3aa: CASSLGPGGEQYF
v_gene: TRBV24-1; j_gene: TRBJ2-2; CDR3aa: CATRPGLAGVGTGELFF
v_gene: TRBV7-2; j_gene: TRBJ1-4; CDR3aa: CASSFWGTNEKLFF
v_gene: TRBV6-5; j_gene: TRBJ1-1; CDR3aa: CASRYHAGTKTSEAFF
v_gene: TRBV7-2; j_gene: TRBJ2-1; CDR3aa: CASSLASPYNEQFF